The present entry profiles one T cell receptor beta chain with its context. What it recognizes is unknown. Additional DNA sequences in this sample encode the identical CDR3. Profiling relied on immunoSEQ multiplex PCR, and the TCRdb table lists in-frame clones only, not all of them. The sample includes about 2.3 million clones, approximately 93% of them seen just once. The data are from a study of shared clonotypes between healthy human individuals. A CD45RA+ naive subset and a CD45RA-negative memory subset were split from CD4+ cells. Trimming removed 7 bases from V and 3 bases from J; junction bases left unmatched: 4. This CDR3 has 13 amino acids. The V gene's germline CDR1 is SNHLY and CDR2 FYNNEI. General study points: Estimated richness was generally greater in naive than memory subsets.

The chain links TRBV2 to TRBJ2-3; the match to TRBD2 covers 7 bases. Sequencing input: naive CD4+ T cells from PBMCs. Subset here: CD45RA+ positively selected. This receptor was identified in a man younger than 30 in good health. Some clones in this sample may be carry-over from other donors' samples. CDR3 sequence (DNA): TGTGCCAGCACCGGGAGGAGGACAGATACGCAGTATTTT. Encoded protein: CASTGRRTDTQYF.